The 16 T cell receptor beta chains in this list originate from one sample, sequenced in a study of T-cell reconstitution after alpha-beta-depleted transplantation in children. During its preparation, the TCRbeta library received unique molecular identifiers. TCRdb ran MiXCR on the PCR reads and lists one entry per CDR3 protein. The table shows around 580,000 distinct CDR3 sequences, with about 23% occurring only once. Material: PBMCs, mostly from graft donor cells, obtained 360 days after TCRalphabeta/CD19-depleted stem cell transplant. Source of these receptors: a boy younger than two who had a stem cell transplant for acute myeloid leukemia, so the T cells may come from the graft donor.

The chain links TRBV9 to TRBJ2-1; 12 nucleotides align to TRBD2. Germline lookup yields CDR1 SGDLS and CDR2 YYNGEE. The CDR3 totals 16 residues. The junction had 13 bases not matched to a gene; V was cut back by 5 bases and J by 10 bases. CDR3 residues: CASSRWASGGAKEQFF. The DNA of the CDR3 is TGTGCCAGCAGTCGTTGGGCTAGCGGGGGGGCTAAGGAGCAGTTCTTC.

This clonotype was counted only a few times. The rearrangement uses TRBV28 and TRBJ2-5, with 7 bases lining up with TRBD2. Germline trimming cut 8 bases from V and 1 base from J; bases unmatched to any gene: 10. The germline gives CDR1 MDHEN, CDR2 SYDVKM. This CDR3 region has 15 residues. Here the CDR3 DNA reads TGTGCCAGCTCGGGGGGTCGGCCCTCCCAAGAGACCCAGTACTTC. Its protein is CASSGGRPSQETQYF.

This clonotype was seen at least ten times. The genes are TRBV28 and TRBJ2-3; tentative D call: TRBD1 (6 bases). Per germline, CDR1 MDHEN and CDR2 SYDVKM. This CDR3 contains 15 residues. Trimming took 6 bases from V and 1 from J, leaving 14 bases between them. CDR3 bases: TGTGCCAGCAGAGATCCGGGACATCGCACAGATACGCAGTATTTT. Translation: CASRDPGHRTDTQYF.

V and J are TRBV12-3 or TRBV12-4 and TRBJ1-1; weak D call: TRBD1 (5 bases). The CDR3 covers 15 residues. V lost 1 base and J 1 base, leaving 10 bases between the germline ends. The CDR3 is CASSLVGLWNTEAFF. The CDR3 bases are TGTGCCAGCAGTTTAGTGGGGCTGTGGAACACTGAAGCTTTCTTT.

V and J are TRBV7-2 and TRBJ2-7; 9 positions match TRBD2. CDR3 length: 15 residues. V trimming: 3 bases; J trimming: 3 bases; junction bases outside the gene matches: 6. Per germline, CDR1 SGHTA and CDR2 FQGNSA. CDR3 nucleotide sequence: TGTGCCAGCAGCTTGGAGCGGGGGGCCTACTACGAGCAGTACTTC. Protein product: CASSLERGAYYEQYF.

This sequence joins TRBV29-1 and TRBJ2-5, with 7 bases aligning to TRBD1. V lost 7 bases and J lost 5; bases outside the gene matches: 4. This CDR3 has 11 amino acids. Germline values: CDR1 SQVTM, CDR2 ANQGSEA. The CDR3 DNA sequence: TGCAGCGGGGACAGTCGCGAGACCCAGTACTTC. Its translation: CSGDSRETQYF.

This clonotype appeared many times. CDR3: CASSLSGMRSHQETQYF. The DNA for the CDR3 is TGTGCCAGCAGCTTATCGGGCATGAGGTCCCACCAAGAGACCCAGTACTTC. This sequence joins TRBV7-9 and TRBJ2-5; D call uncertain. The germline gives CDR1 SEHNR, CDR2 FQNEAQ (reference sequence). Trimming stripped 2 bases from V and 0 bases from J, with 16 bases between. The CDR3 has 17 amino acids.

As DNA, the CDR3 is TGCGCCAGCAGCCCCCAAAGGCTGGGACTCGATCAGCCCCAGCATTTT. Translating gives CASSPQRLGLDQPQHF. The chain joins TRBV4-3 to TRBJ1-5; D perhaps matches TRBD1 (5 bases). Germline assignment: CDR1 LGHNA and CDR2 YSLEER. The CDR3 is 16 amino acids. V lost 4 bases to trimming and J lost 5 bases, with 18 bases between them.

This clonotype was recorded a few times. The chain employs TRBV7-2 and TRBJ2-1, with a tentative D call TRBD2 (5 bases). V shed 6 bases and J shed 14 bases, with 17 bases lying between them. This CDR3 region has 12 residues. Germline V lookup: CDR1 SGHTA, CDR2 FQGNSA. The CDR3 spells CASRMWSGSKFF. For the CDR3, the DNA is TGTGCCAGCAGGATGTGGAGCGGCTCAAAGTTCTTC.

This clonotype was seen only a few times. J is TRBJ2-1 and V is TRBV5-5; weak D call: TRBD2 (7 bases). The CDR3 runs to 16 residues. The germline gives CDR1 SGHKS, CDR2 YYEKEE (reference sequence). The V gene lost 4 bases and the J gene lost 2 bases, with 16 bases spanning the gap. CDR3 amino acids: CASSLMGGATYNEQFF. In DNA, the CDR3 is TGTGCCAGCAGCCTAATGGGGGGGGCAACCTACAATGAGCAGTTCTTC.

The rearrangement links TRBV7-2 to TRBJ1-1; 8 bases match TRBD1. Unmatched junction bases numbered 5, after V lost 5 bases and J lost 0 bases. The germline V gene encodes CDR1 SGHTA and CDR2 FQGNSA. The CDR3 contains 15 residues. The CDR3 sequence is CASSLRTGMNTEAFF. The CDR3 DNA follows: TGTGCCAGCAGCCTGAGGACAGGGATGAACACTGAAGCTTTCTTT.

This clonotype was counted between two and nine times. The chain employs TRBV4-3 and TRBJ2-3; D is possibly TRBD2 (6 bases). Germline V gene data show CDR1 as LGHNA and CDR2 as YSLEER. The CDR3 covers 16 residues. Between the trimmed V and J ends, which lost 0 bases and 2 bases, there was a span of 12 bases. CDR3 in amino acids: CASSQDPAGNTDTQYF. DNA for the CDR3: TGCGCCAGCAGCCAAGATCCAGCGGGTAACACAGATACGCAGTATTTT.

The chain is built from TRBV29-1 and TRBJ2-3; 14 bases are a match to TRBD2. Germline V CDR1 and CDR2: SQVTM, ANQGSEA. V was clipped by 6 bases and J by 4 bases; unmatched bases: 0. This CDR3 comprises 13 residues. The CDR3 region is CSVGLAGADTQYF. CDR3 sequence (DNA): TGCAGCGTGGGACTAGCGGGGGCAGATACGCAGTATTTT.

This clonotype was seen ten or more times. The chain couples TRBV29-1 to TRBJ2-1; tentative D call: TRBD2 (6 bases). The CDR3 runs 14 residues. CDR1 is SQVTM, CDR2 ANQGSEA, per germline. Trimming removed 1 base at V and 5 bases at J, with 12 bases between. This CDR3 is CSVEGRGRNNEQFF. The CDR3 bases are TGCAGCGTTGAAGGGCGGGGAAGGAACAATGAGCAGTTCTTC.

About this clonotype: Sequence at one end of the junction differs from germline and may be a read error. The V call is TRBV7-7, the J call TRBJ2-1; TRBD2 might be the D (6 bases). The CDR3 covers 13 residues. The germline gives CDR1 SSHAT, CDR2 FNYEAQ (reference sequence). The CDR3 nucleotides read TGTGCCAGCAGCTCGGGGGAGCTCCGAGAGCGGTTCTTC. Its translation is CASSSGELRERFF.

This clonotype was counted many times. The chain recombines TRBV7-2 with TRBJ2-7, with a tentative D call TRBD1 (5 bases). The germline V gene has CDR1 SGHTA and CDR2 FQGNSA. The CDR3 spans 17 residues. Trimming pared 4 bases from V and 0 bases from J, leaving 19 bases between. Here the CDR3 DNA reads TGTGCCAGCAGCTCCTGGGCAGGGTTCAACTTCTCCTACGAGCAGTACTTC. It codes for CASSSWAGFNFSYEQYF.